Listed below are T cell receptor beta chains from one sample, sequenced in a study of T cells expressing NK-cell markers. From the 5' RACE reads, TCRdb lists one entry per CDR3 protein and no DNA. Its clone listing holds about 260,000 distinct CDR3 sequences. The sequenced material came from blood T cells: a sorted CD56 or NKG2C T cell subset, CD4+ or CD8+ T cells, or bulk PBMC T cells (not recorded which). The receptors derive from a man aged 18 to 35 in good health. Each CDR3 is given with its conserved first and last residue.

TRBV11-2	TRBJ1-5	CASSLRGGIQPQHF
TRBV20-1	TRBJ1-4	CSARGDRQSNEKLFF
TRBV20-1	TRBJ1-2	CSARTGGRGGYTF
TRBV27	TRBJ1-2	CASSWDGFNGYTF
TRBV20-1	TRBJ2-7	CSAPTGTLGEQYF
TRBV11-2	TRBJ1-1	CASSFGVDTEAFF
TRBV5-1	TRBJ2-1	CASSLSGDPYNEQFF
TRBV11-2	TRBJ2-3	CASSFGIPQYF
TRBV5-1	TRBJ1-1	CASSLFRGTLSGPQAFF
TRBV12-3/TRBV12-4	TRBJ2-5	CASSIRGVGETQYF
TRBV5-1	TRBJ2-3	CASSLERGADTQYF
TRBV4-3	TRBJ2-3	CASRNQAADTQYF
TRBV29-1	TRBJ2-1	CSVGGGRGSYNEQFF
TRBV3-1	TRBJ2-7	CASSRNSYEQYF
TRBV15	TRBJ2-5	CATSRGSGQGGRTQYF
TRBV7-2	TRBJ2-7	CASSPSYRGHYEQYF
TRBV6-4	TRBJ2-2	CASSELAHTGELFF
TRBV20-1	TRBJ1-2	CSARVAGGGYTF
TRBV12-3/TRBV12-4	TRBJ1-1	CASRTGENTEAFF
TRBV5-1	TRBJ2-1	CASRGLGSRSYNEQFF
TRBV6-2/TRBV6-3	TRBJ1-5	CASSYGRDQPQHF
TRBV19	TRBJ2-1	CASGLFGTNSYNEQFF
TRBV6-2/TRBV6-3	TRBJ2-6	CATTNPGLLTF
TRBV27	TRBJ2-7	CASSLKTGPYYEQYF
TRBV2	TRBJ2-5	CASREQETQYF
TRBV7-8	TRBJ1-6	CASSSSLGQGYNSPLHF
TRBV12-3/TRBV12-4	TRBJ2-5	CASSSRTGVAETQYF
TRBV20-1	TRBJ2-1	CSARSGTSGRIEQFF
TRBV11-2	TRBJ2-1	CASSLSGRFENEQFF
TRBV20-1	TRBJ2-1	CSGRGGNEQFF
TRBV25-1	TRBJ2-5	CASSVPGDRRETQYF
TRBV21-1	TRBJ1-2	CASSSAQGANLGYTF
TRBV12-5	TRBJ1-2	CASGLTTGVGGYTF
TRBV5-1	TRBJ2-3	CASSATPFGGGTDTQYF
TRBV12-3/TRBV12-4	TRBJ1-3	CASSRSRGLSGNTIYF
TRBV20-1	TRBJ1-5	CSARELRTPNQPQHF
TRBV12-3/TRBV12-4	TRBJ2-7	CASSGRVGEQYF
TRBV12-3/TRBV12-4	TRBJ1-1	CASSFSSGGTEAFF
TRBV12-3/TRBV12-4	TRBJ2-2	CASSLAEGPRSLTGELFF
TRBV5-1	TRBJ2-3	CASSRTVDTQYF
TRBV6-2/TRBV6-3	TRBJ2-7	CATASGTAQDEQYF
TRBV15	TRBJ2-1	CATSREPSGHNEQFF
TRBV29-1	TRBJ1-1	CSVAGEQSLPAFF
TRBV11-2	TRBJ2-3	CASSSLFVTASGSVADTQYF
TRBV20-1	TRBJ2-1	CSASGGAGNEQFF
TRBV24-1	TRBJ2-1	CATIKREAHEQFF
TRBV12-3/TRBV12-4	TRBJ2-1	CASSLDGRGGYNEQFF
TRBV3-1	TRBJ2-5	CASSQEPHGNQETQYF
TRBV11-3	TRBJ2-3	CASSLSRAGGTQYF
TRBV29-1	TRBJ2-3	CSVITSGGTDTQYF
TRBV10-1	TRBJ2-3	CASSELLSTQYF
TRBV10-3	TRBJ1-1	CAISAQQRNTEAFF
TRBV10-1	TRBJ2-1	CASSGAGLAGSGEQFF
TRBV20-1	TRBJ1-2	CSARGSGTASSRGYTF
TRBV29-1	TRBJ2-3	CSVEFRSGWPDTQYF